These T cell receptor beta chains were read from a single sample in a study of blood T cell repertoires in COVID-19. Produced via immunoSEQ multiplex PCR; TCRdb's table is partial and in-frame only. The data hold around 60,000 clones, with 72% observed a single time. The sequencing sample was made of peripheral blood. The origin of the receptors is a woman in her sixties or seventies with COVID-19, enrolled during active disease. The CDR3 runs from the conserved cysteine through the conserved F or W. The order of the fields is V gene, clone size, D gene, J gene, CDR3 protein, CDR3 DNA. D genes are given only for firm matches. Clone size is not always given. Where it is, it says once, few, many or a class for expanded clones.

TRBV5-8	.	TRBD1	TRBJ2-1	CASSLTGQGWNEQFF	TGTGCCAGCAGCTTGACGGGACAGGGGTGGAATGAGCAGTTCTTC
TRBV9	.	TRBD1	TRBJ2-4	CASSPRQGQDIQYF	TGTGCCAGCAGCCCCCGACAGGGACAAGACATTCAGTACTTC
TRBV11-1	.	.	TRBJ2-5	CASSSFWQTQETQYF	TGTGCCAGCAGCTCCTTTTGGCAGACTCAAGAGACCCAGTACTTC
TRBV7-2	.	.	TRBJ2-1	CASSYRSKDEQFF	TGTGCCAGCAGCTACAGGTCGAAGGATGAGCAGTTCTTC
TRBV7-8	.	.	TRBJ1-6	CASSPSLLGGSPLHF	TGTGCCAGCAGCCCCTCCTTACTCGGGGGTTCACCCCTCCACTTT
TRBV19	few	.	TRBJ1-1	CASTPRGWGAFF	TGTGCCAGTACCCCTCGAGGGTGGGGAGCTTTCTTT
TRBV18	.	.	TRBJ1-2	CASSSERGQGYTF	TGTGCCAGCTCATCAGAAAGAGGGCAAGGCTACACCTTC
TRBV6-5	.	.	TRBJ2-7	CASSIIGGSYEQYF	TGTGCCAGCAGTATCATAGGAGGATCCTACGAGCAGTACTTC
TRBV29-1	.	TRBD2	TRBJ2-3	CSFRTSGALTSTDTQYF	TGCAGCTTCAGGACTAGCGGGGCTTTAACTAGCACAGATACGCAGTATTTT
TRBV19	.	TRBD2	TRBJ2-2	CASSRKREGSTGELFF	TGTGCCAGTAGTAGAAAGCGGGAGGGCAGCACCGGGGAGCTGTTTTTT
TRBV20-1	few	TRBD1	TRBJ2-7	CSASVSGTGGGEQYF	TGCAGTGCTAGTGTCTCCGGGACAGGGGGTGGCGAGCAGTACTTC
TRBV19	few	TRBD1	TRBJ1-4	CASTGTDNEKLFF	TGTGCCAGTACCGGGACAGATAATGAAAAACTGTTTTTT
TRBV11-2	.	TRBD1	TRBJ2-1	CASSFNRGPGQFF	TGTGCCAGCAGCTTCAACAGGGGACCGGGGCAGTTCTTC
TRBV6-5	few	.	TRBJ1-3	CASLGAWAGNTIYF	TGTGCCAGCCTGGGGGCTTGGGCCGGAAACACCATATATTTT
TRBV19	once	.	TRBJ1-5	CASSVQNQPQHF	TGTGCCAGTAGTGTACAAAATCAGCCCCAGCATTTT
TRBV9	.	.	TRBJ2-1	CASSGRDSGYEQFF	TGTGCCAGCAGCGGCCGGGATTCGGGGTATGAGCAGTTCTTC
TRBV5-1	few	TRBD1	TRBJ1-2	CASSPDPGGGWYGYTF	TGCGCCAGCAGCCCTGACCCGGGAGGGGGCTGGTATGGCTACACCTTC
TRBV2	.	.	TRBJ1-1	CASGGQRTEAFF	TGTGCCAGCGGAGGGCAGAGGACTGAAGCTTTCTTT
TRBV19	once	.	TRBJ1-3	CARSGDTIYF	TGTGCCAGGTCGGGGGACACCATATATTTT
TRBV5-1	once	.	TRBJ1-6	CASSQGPRGMTLHF	TGCGCCAGCTCCCAGGGGCCTAGGGGTATGACCCTCCACTTT
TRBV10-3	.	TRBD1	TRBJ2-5	CAISQTGIQETQYF	TGTGCCATCAGCCAGACAGGGATCCAAGAGACCCAGTACTTC
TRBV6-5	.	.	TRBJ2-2	CASKGTLNTGELFF	TGTGCCAGCAAGGGGACATTGAACACCGGGGAGCTGTTTTTT
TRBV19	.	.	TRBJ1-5	CASSTGSLARSNQPQHF	TGTGCCAGTAGTACCGGATCCCTCGCGAGGAGCAATCAGCCCCAGCATTTT
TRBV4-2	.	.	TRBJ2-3	CASSQGGGPTDTQYF	TGTGCCAGCAGCCAAGGCGGGGGCCCCACAGATACGCAGTATTTT
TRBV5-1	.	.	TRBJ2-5	CASSSGDEETQYF	TGCGCCAGCAGCTCCGGAGATGAAGAGACCCAGTACTTC
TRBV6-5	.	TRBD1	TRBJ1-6	CASSYQTGGSPLHF	TGTGCCAGCAGTTACCAAACAGGGGGTTCACCCCTCCACTTT
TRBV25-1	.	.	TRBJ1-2	CASSETANYGYTF	TGTGCCAGCAGTGAAACAGCTAACTATGGCTACACCTTC
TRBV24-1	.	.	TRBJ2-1	CATSDPKGGDGGFF	TGTGCCACCAGTGATCCCAAGGGGGGGGACGGTGGGTTCTTC
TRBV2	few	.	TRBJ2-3	CASTGQEERGTQYF	TGTGCCAGCACTGGCCAAGAAGAAAGGGGTACGCAGTATTTT
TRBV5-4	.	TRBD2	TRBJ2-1	CASSLARSGRPYNEQFF	TGTGCCAGCAGCTTGGCCAGAAGCGGGAGGCCCTACAATGAGCAGTTCTTC
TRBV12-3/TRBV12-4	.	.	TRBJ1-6	CASSFARSPLHF	TGTGCCAGCAGTTTCGCTCGGTCACCCCTCCACTTT
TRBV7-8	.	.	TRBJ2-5	CASSFLQGGSQETQYF	TGTGCCAGCAGCTTTCTCCAGGGGGGTTCGCAAGAGACCCAGTACTTC
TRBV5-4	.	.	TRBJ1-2	CASSSGLLTLLWGYTF	TGTGCCAGCAGCTCCGGACTGCTTACCCTTCTGTGGGGCTACACCTTC
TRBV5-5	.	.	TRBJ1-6	CASSAPGSYNSPLHF	TGTGCCAGCAGCGCTCCCGGCTCCTATAATTCACCCCTCCACTTT
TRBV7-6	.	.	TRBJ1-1	CASSLQTAGLNTEAFF	TGTGCCAGCAGCTTACAAACGGCGGGTTTGAACACTGAAGCTTTCTTT
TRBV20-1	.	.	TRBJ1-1	CSAKHEEAFF	TGCAGTGCCAAGCACGAGGAAGCTTTCTTT
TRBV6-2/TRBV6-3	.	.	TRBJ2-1	CASSYRAGRRNEQFF	TGTGCCAGCAGTTACCGGGCGGGACGGAGGAATGAGCAGTTCTTC
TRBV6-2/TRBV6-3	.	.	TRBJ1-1	CASSPRGRRRDTEAFF	TGTGCCAGCAGTCCCCGGGGTCGACGGAGGGACACTGAAGCTTTCTTT
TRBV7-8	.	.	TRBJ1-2	CASSSFAGVDGYTF	TGTGCCAGCAGCTCTTTCGCCGGAGTGGATGGCTACACCTTC
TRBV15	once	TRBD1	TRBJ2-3	CATSKGAYRGIADTQYF	TGTGCCACCAGCAAAGGGGCCTACAGGGGAATTGCAGATACGCAGTATTTT
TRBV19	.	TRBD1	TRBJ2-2	CASSTPTGLRTGELFF	TGTGCCAGTAGTACGCCGACAGGGTTAAGGACCGGGGAGCTGTTTTTT
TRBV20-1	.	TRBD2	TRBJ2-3	CSASVSGLSSTDTQYF	TGCAGTGCTAGTGTTAGCGGGCTCTCTAGCACAGATACGCAGTATTTT
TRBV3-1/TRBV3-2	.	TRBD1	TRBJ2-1	CASSDPGQGNNEQFF	TGTGCCAGCAGCGACCCGGGACAGGGTAACAATGAGCAGTTCTTC
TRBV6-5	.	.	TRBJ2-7	CASKTSGVAYEQYF	TGTGCCAGCAAAACCTCAGGGGTCGCCTACGAGCAGTACTTC
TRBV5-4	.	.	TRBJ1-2	CASSLAGQGIYGYTF	TGTGCCAGCAGCTTGGCCGGGCAGGGCATCTATGGCTACACCTTC
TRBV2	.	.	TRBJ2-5	CASSYQYQETQYF	TGTGCCAGCAGTTACCAGTACCAAGAGACCCAGTACTTC
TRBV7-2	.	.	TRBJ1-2	CASSPPGGDYGYTF	TGTGCCAGCAGCCCCCCCGGGGGTGACTATGGCTACACCTTC
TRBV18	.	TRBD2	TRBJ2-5	CASSPAGDTQYF	TGTGCCAGCTCACCAGCGGGGGACACCCAGTACTTC
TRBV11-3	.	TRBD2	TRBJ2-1	CASSLGRGRTRNEQFF	TGTGCCAGCAGCTTAGGTCGCGGGAGGACGCGTAATGAGCAGTTCTTC
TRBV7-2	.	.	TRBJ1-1	CASSLAPRGEAFF	TGTGCCAGCAGCTTAGCCCCCCGAGGTGAAGCTTTCTTT
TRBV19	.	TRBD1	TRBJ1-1	CASSKDYRGTEAFF	TGTGCCAGTAGTAAGGATTACAGGGGCACTGAAGCTTTCTTT